This TCR beta chain emerged from a study of shared clonotypes between healthy human individuals. Turning to the study itself: Each donor contributed plates that comprised three CD4 naive, three CD4 memory, two CD8 naive and one CD8 memory. Study-wide results and caveats: With few donors, the genetic and exposure-history diversity represented was limited. Among donors, clonotype sharing was expected to be affected by sequencing depth.

The J segment lost 9 bases and the V segment lost 6 bases, leaving 19 bases of the junction unmatched. CDR3 length: 16 amino acids. The germline V gene encodes CDR1 LNHDA and CDR2 SQIVND (reference sequence). Caucasian adults living in Nashville, Tennessee, provided all samples. Libraries were prepared by immunoSEQ multiplex PCR; TCRdb keeps only in-frame clonotypes and omits some of them. The sample has roughly 2.5 million clones; around nine tenths are singletons. As for this clone: Its antigen is as yet unknown.

Source material: naive CD4+ T cells sorted from blood. The subset was: CD45RA+ positively selected. This receptor was taken from a man between 18 and 35 years old in good health. The rearrangement uses TRBV19 and TRBJ2-5; 7 bases match TRBD1. CDR3 sequence (DNA): TGTGCCAGTAGGGCCTGGACAGGAGCATCCGAAGCGGCCCAGTACTTC. This codes for CASRAWTGASEAAQYF.